Each of the 16 T cell receptor beta chains below was sequenced from the same sample in a study of cytomegalovirus exposure and HLA in healthy donors. Profiled with immunoSEQ multiplex PCR; TCRdb holds only in-frame clones, not every one. The data contain some 130,000 clones, 85% to 95% of them singletons. Sequenced sample: PBMCs. The receptors were sampled from a man between 18 and 35 years old in good health and CMV-seropositive.

V usage is TRBV7-9 and J usage is TRBJ1-2; D is perhaps TRBD1 (5 bases). The CDR3 totals 15 residues. The V gene lost 4 bases and the J gene lost 4 bases, with 16 bases spanning the gap. Germline V lookup: CDR1 SEHNR, CDR2 FQNEAQ (reference sequence). For the CDR3, the DNA is TGTGCCAGCAGCTCCCCGGGACTGCGGCTCTATGGCTACACCTTC. It specifies CASSSPGLRLYGYTF.

The CDR3 region has the DNA TGTGCCACCAGCGAGGGAAGGAACACTGAAGCTTTCTTT. Its translation: CATSEGRNTEAFF. The chain recombines TRBV15 with TRBJ1-1; D remains ambiguous. CDR1 LNHNV and CDR2 YYDKDF come from the germline V gene (reference sequence). V lost 5 bases and J lost 1, with 8 bases in between. CDR3 length: 13 residues.

The V and J genes are TRBV27 and TRBJ2-3, with 7 bases identical to TRBD2. Unmatched junction bases numbered 16, after V lost 5 bases and J lost 2 bases. Germline V lookup: CDR1 MNHEY, CDR2 SMNVEV (reference sequence). This CDR3 is 18 amino acids long. As DNA, the CDR3 is TGTGCCAGCAGTCCCCTGTCCCGGGGCCTAGCGGTCACAGATACGCAGTATTTT. Translating it yields CASSPLSRGLAVTDTQYF.

This rearrangement joins TRBV4-1 to TRBJ1-4; D ambiguous. This CDR3 contains 17 residues. The V and J ends lost 4 bases and 7 bases respectively, with 22 bases between them. The V gene's germline CDR1 is MGHRA and CDR2 YSYEKL. As DNA, the CDR3 is TGCGCCAGCAGCCGGAGGGCAGCCCAAACCTACAGTGAAAAACTGTTTTTT. It codes for CASSRRAAQTYSEKLFF.

The chain uses TRBV7-2 and TRBJ2-7, with 10 bases lining up with TRBD2. The V gene end was trimmed by 6 bases and the J gene end by 2 bases; junction bases not matched to a gene: 13. There are 17 residues in the CDR3. CDR1 and CDR2 (germline): SGHTA, FQGNSA. CDR3 sequence: CASSFGLAALPPYEQYF. CDR3 DNA: TGTGCCAGCAGTTTCGGACTAGCGGCTTTACCTCCCTACGAGCAGTACTTC.

As for this clone: Other DNA sequences in this sample translate to the same CDR3. The chain recombines TRBV11-1 with TRBJ1-1, with TRBD1 as a possible D gene (6 bases). The germline V gene has CDR1 SGHAT and CDR2 FQDESV (reference sequence). Trimming shortened V by 1 base and J by 3 bases, and 6 bases separated the two germline ends. CDR3 size: 13 residues. The CDR3 protein is CASSLDRDTEAFF. The CDR3, as DNA: TGTGCCAGCAGCTTAGACAGGGACACTGAAGCTTTCTTT.

This sequence joins TRBV27 and TRBJ1-2; 10 bases fit TRBD1. CDR1 is MNHEY and CDR2 is SMNVEV in the germline V gene (reference sequence). The V and J ends lost 1 base and 8 bases, in that order; junction bases with no gene match: 10. The CDR3 runs to 16 residues. CDR3 nucleotides: TGTGCCAGCAGTTTATTTCGGACAGGGGGATTAGTGGGCTACACCTTC. Translated, it gives CASSLFRTGGLVGYTF.

The CDR3 DNA reads as TGTGCCAGCAGTGTACGACAGGGACCTACAGATACGCAGTATTTT. This codes for CASSVRQGPTDTQYF. The chain carries TRBV2 and TRBJ2-3; TRBD1 matches 7 bases. The CDR3 runs to 15 residues. The germline CDR1 and CDR2 sequences are SNHLY and FYNNEI. V lost 4 bases, J lost 3 bases, and 7 bases stayed unmatched.

The rearrangement links TRBV28 to TRBJ1-5; TRBD1 matches 8 bases. V dropped 8 bases and J dropped 0; count of bases not matched to a gene: 9. There are 16 residues in the CDR3. Germline V gene lookup returns CDR1 MDHEN and CDR2 SYDVKM. For the CDR3, the DNA is TGTGCCAGCCTCCGACAGGGGCCCCTTAGCAATCAGCCCCAGCATTTT. Amino acid sequence: CASLRQGPLSNQPQHF.

The chain combines TRBV11-2 with TRBJ2-1, with 11 bases identical to TRBD1. Germline CDR1 and CDR2: SGHAT and FQNNGV. Trimming cost V 5 bases and J 3 bases; bases outside gene matches: 6. The CDR3 covers 16 residues. The CDR3 sequence is CASSAAGTGGYNEQFF. The CDR3 bases are TGTGCCAGCAGCGCAGCCGGGACAGGGGGCTACAATGAGCAGTTCTTC. Variable domain in full (rest from reference TRBV11-2 and TRBJ2-1): EAGVAQSPRYKIIEKRQSVAFWCNPISGHATLYWYQQILGQGPKLLIQFQNNGVVDDSQLPKDRFSAERLKGVDSTLKIQPAKLEDSAVYLCASSAAGTGGYNEQFFGPGTRLTVL.

The V and J genes are TRBV29-1 and TRBJ2-1, with D possibly TRBD1 on 7 matching bases. This CDR3 has 14 amino acids. Germline V gene lookup returns CDR1 SQVTM and CDR2 ANQGSEA. V was trimmed by 4 bases and J by 6 bases, leaving 16 bases between them. The CDR3 spells CSVVQGKGGNEQFF. CDR3 nucleotides: TGCAGCGTTGTACAGGGGAAGGGGGGCAATGAGCAGTTCTTC.

The J gene is TRBJ2-4, the V gene TRBV5-4; possibly TRBD1 for D (5 bases). CDR3 length: 15 amino acids. V lost 4 bases to trimming and J lost 12 bases, with 23 bases between them. Germline lookup yields CDR1 SGHNT and CDR2 YYREEE (reference sequence). DNA of the CDR3: TGTGCCAGCAGCCCCGGTGGAACCTCCAACAGGAATCAGTACTTC. Encoded protein: CASSPGGTSNRNQYF.

The genes are TRBV30 and TRBJ1-3, with D tentatively TRBD1 (5 bases). CDR3 size: 12 residues. The V gene lost 4 bases and the J gene lost 11 bases, with 15 bases spanning the gap. Germline V gives CDR1 GTSNPN, CDR2 SVGIG (reference sequence). Here the CDR3 reads CAWTPGLGSIYF. The CDR3 bases are TGTGCCTGGACTCCAGGGTTAGGGTCCATATATTTT. Full variable domain (rest looked up from reference TRBV30 and TRBJ1-3): SQTIHQWPATLVQPVGSPLSLECTVEGTSNPNLYWYRQAAGRGLQLLFYSVGIGQISSEVPQNLSASRPQDRQFILSSKKLLLSDSGFYLCAWTPGLGSIYFGEGSWLTVV.

The J gene is TRBJ2-7, the V gene TRBV7-2; 11 nucleotides align to TRBD1. The germline V gene encodes CDR1 SGHTA and CDR2 FQGNSA. The junction had 6 bases not matched to a gene; V was cut back by 5 bases and J by 3 bases. CDR3 length: 15 amino acids. The CDR3 loop reads CASSPRTGGFYEQYF. The CDR3 nucleotides read TGTGCCAGCAGCCCCCGGACAGGGGGCTTCTACGAGCAGTACTTC.

The chain carries TRBV19 and TRBJ2-7; 8 bases are a match to TRBD2. The CDR3 runs 20 residues. Germline V gives CDR1 LNHDA, CDR2 SQIVND (reference sequence). V was clipped by 4 bases and J by 2 bases; unmatched bases: 22. For the CDR3, the DNA is TGTGCCAGTAGTAAGGAGGTTACTAGCGGCCCCCGACGGGACACCTACGAGCAGTACTTC. This gives the protein CASSKEVTSGPRRDTYEQYF.

This clone has a single count. The chain has TRBV15 and TRBJ2-1, with D possibly matching TRBD1 (5 bases). The CDR3 is made up of 14 amino acids. Per germline, CDR1 LNHNV and CDR2 YYDKDF (reference sequence). With 5 bases removed from V and 2 bases from J, the gap between germline ends came to 10 bases. CDR3 DNA: TGTGCCACCAGCCCTTCAGGGCCCTACAATGAGCAGTTCTTC. Translated, it gives CATSPSGPYNEQFF.